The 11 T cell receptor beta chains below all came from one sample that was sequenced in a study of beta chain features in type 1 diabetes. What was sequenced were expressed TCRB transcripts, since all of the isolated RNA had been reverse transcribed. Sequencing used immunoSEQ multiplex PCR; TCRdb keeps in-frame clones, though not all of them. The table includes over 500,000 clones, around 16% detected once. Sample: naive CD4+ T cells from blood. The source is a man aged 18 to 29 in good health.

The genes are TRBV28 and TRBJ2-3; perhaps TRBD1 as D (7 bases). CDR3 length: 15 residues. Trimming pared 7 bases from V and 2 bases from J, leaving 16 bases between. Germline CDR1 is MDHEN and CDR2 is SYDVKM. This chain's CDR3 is CASTPRDRPTDTQYF. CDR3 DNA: TGTGCCAGCACTCCGCGGGACAGACCCACAGATACGCAGTATTTT.

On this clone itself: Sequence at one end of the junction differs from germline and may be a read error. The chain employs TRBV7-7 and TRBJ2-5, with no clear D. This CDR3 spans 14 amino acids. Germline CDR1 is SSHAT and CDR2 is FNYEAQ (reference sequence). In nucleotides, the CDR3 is TGTGCTAGCAGCTTCCCCACCCCTGGTGCGACCCAGTACTTC. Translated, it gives CASSFPTPGATQYF.

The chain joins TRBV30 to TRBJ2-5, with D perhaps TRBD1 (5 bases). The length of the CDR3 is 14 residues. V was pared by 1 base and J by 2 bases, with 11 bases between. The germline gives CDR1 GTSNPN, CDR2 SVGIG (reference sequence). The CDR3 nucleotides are TGTGCCTGGAGTGAGGCAGGGATTCAAGAGACCCAGTACTTC. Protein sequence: CAWSEAGIQETQYF.

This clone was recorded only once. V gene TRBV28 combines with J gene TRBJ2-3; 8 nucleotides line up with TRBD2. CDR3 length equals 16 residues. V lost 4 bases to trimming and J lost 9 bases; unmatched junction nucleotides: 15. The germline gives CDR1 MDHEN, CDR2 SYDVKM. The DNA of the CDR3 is TGTGCCAGCAGTTCGGGGGGGACTAGTAGGGCCCTAACGCAGTATTTT. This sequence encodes CASSSGGTSRALTQYF.

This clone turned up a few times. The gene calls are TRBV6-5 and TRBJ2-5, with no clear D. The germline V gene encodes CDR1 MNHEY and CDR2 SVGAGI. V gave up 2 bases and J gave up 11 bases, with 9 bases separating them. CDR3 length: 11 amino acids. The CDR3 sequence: CASSYGARQYF. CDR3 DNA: TGTGCCAGCAGTTACGGAGCTCGGCAGTACTTC.

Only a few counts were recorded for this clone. The CDR3 here is CASSLLKWEGADTQYF. The CDR3 bases are TGTGCCAGCAGCTTATTAAAGTGGGAGGGGGCAGATACGCAGTATTTT. V is TRBV7-9 and J is TRBJ2-3; tentatively, D is TRBD2 (7 bases). Germline CDR1 is SEHNR and CDR2 is FQNEAQ (reference sequence). V lost 2 bases to trimming and J lost 4 bases, with 16 bases between them. The CDR3 spans 16 residues. The full variable domain, in which reference TRBV7-9 and TRBJ2-3 provide the parts outside the CDR3, is DTGVSQNPRHKITKRGQNVTFRCDPISEHNRLYWYRQTLGQGPEFLTYFQNEAQLEKSRLLSDRFSAERPKGSFSTLEIQRTEQGDSAMYLCASSLLKWEGADTQYFGPGTRLTVL.

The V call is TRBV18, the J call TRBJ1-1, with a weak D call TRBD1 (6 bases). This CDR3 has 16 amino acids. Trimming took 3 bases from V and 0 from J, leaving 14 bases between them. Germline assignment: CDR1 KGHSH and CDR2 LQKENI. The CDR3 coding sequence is TGTGCCAGCTCACCCCCTTCTCAGGGGCTGAACACTGAAGCTTTCTTT. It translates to CASSPPSQGLNTEAFF.

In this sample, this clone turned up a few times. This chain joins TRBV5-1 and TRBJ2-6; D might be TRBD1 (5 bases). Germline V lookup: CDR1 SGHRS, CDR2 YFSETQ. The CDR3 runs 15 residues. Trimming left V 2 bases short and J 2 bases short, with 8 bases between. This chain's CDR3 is CASSLQVAGANVLTF. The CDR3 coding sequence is TGCGCCAGCAGCTTACAGGTTGCTGGGGCCAACGTCCTGACTTTC.

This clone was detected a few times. In DNA, the CDR3 is TGTGCCAGCAGCTTAACCGTTGCAGATACGCAGTATTTT. It yields the protein CASSLTVADTQYF. The chain employs TRBV7-3 and TRBJ2-3, with unresolved D. The CDR3 spans 13 residues. Germline lookup yields CDR1 SGHTA and CDR2 FQGTGA. Trimming cost V 0 bases and J 4 bases, with 5 bases left between them.

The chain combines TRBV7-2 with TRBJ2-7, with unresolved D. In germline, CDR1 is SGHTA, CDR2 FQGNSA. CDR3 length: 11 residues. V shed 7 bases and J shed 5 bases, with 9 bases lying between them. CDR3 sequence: CASTNLDEQYF. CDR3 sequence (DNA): TGTGCCAGCACCAACCTCGACGAGCAGTACTTC.

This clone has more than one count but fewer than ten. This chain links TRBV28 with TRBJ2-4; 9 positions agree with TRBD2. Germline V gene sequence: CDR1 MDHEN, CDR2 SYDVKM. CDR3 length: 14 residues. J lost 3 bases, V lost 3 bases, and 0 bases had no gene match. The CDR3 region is CASSLRGGKNIQYF. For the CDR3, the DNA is TGTGCCAGCAGTTTGCGGGGGGGCAAAAACATTCAGTACTTC.